One T cell receptor (beta chain) is described in this entry. The data were obtained in a study of T cell changes during pregnancy in multiple sclerosis. In germline, CDR1 is MDHEN, CDR2 SYDVKM. CDR3 length: 15 amino acids. The J segment lost 2 bases and the V segment lost 2 bases, leaving 6 bases of the junction unmatched. Measured with immunoSEQ multiplex PCR; TCRdb has only the in-frame clones, and not every one. The table has around 35,000 clones, over 75% seen once. Sequences were derived from CD8+ T cells from peripheral blood mononuclear cells, sampled in the first trimester of pregnancy. This receptor was obtained from a female donor with multiple sclerosis, enrolled in a pregnancy study. This chain links TRBV28 with TRBJ2-7, with 7 bases lining up with TRBD2. CDR3 region: CASSLELAPAYEQYF. The DNA of the CDR3 is TGTGCCAGCAGTTTAGAACTAGCGCCCGCCTACGAGCAGTACTTC. Full variable domain (missing parts from reference TRBV28 and TRBJ2-7): DVKVTQSSRYLVKRTGEKVFLECVQDMDHENMFWYRQDPGLGLRLIYFSYDVKMKEKGDIPEGYSVSREKKERFSLILESASTNQTSMYLCASSLELAPAYEQYFGPGTRLTVT.